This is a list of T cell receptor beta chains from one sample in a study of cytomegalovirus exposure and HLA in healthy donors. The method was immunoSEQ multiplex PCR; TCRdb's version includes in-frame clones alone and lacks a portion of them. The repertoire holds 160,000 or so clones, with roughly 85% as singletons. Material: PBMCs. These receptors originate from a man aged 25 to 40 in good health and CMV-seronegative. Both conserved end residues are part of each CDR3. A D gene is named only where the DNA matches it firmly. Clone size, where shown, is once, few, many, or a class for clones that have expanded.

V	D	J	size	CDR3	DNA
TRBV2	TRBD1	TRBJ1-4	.	CASSRTGSFENEKLFF	TGTGCCAGCAGTAGGACAGGGAGTTTCGAGAATGAAAAACTGTTTTTT
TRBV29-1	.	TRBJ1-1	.	CSVGHRGQKMNTEAFF	TGCAGCGTTGGCCACCGCGGACAGAAAATGAACACTGAAGCTTTCTTT
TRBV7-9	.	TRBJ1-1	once	CASSQGQMNTEAFF	TGTGCCAGCAGCCAGGGACAAATGAACACTGAAGCTTTCTTT
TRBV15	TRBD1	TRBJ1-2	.	CATSPGTGVRYGYTF	TGTGCCACCAGCCCCGGGACAGGGGTACGGTATGGCTACACCTTC
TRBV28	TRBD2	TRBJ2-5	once	CASRTLAGGGETQYF	TGTGCCAGCAGGACCCTAGCGGGAGGGGGGGAGACCCAGTACTTC
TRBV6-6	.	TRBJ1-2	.	CASSGQGNYGYTF	TGTGCCAGCAGTGGTCAGGGGAACTATGGCTACACCTTC
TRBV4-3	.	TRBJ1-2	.	CASSHPTGDGYTF	TGCGCCAGCAGCCACCCCACCGGAGATGGCTACACCTTC
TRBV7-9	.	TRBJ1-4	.	CSSSLASVNEKLFF	TGTTCCAGCAGCTTAGCGTCAGTTAATGAAAAACTGTTTTTT
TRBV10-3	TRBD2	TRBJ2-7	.	CAISEPGVAGSEQYF	TGTGCCATCAGTGAGCCTGGAGTAGCGGGAAGCGAGCAGTACTTC
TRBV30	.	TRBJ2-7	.	CAWSSTPAGAGEQYF	TGTGCCTGGAGTTCTACCCCCGCGGGGGCGGGCGAGCAGTACTTC
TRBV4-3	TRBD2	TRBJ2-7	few	CASSQAPTSGAYEQYF	TGCGCCAGCAGCCAAGCCCCGACTAGCGGGGCCTACGAGCAGTACTTC
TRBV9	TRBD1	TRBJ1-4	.	CASSVGEGRGRLGPEKLFF	TGTGCCAGCAGCGTAGGGGAGGGCAGGGGGCGCTTAGGACCCGAAAAACTGTTTTTT
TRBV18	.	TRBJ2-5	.	CASSPRGDRQETQYF	TGTGCCAGCTCACCACGGGGGGACAGACAAGAGACCCAGTACTTC
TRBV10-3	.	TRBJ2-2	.	CAISDTAGELFF	TGTGCCATCAGTGACACAGCCGGGGAGCTGTTTTTT
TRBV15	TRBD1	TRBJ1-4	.	CATSRADRADLREKLFF	TGTGCCACCAGCAGAGCGGACAGGGCGGACCTAAGAGAAAAACTGTTTTTT
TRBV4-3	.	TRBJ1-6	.	CASSPHTPTGNSPLHF	TGCGCCAGCAGCCCCCACACACCCACAGGGAATTCACCCCTCCACTTT
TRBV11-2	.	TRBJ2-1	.	CASSYPGSYNEQFF	TGTGCCAGCAGCTATCCTGGGAGCTACAATGAGCAGTTCTTC
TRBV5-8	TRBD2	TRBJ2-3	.	CASSLGVGGGATTDTQYF	TGTGCCAGCAGCTTGGGAGTGGGCGGGGGGGCCACAACAGATACGCAGTATTTT
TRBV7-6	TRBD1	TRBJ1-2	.	CASSLVVTGDYGYTF	TGTGCCAGCAGCTTAGTAGTCACAGGGGACTATGGCTACACCTTC
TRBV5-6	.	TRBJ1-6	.	CASSPIGNSPLHF	TGTGCCAGCAGCCCGATCGGGAATTCACCCCTCCACTTT
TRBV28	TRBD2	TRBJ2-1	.	CASSPPTSGSGNEQFF	TGTGCCAGCAGCCCGCCGACTAGCGGGAGTGGGAATGAGCAGTTCTTC
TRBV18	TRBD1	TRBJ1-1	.	CASSLGQGRNTEAFF	TGTGCCAGCTCACTTGGACAGGGACGGAACACTGAAGCTTTCTTT
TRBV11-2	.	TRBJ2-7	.	CASSPVGGGYEQYF	TGTGCCAGCAGCCCGGTCGGGGGAGGCTACGAGCAGTACTTC
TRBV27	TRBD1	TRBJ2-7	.	CASSPQGANEQYF	TGTGCCAGCAGTCCCCAGGGGGCTAACGAGCAGTACTTC
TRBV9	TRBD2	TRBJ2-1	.	CASSPGTSGMDEQFF	TGTGCCAGCAGCCCGGGGACTAGCGGGATGGATGAGCAGTTCTTC
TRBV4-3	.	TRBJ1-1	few	CASSQDRRGYTEAFF	TGCGCCAGCAGCCAAGATAGAAGGGGGTACACTGAAGCTTTCTTT
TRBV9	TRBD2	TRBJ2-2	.	CASSVGGGLGADGELFF	TGTGCCAGCAGCGTAGGCGGGGGATTGGGAGCGGACGGGGAGCTGTTTTTT
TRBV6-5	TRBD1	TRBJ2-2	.	CASRKQGAGELFF	TGTGCCAGCAGGAAACAGGGGGCGGGGGAGCTGTTTTTT
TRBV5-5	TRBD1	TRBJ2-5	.	CASSPGQGQETQYF	TGTGCCAGCAGCCCCGGACAGGGTCAAGAGACCCAGTACTTC
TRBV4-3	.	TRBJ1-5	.	CASSQERGNQPQHF	TGCGCCAGCAGCCAAGAACGCGGCAATCAGCCCCAGCATTTT
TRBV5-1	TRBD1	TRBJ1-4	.	CASSLLSTGGNEKLFF	TGCGCCAGCAGCTTGCTATCGACAGGGGGGAATGAAAAACTGTTTTTT
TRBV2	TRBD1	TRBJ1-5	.	CASRPDRGSNQPQHF	TGTGCCAGCAGACCTGACAGGGGGAGCAATCAGCCCCAGCATTTT
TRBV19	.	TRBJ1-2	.	CASSIQASTGAGYGYTF	TGTGCCAGTAGTATCCAGGCCTCGACAGGAGCTGGTTATGGCTACACCTTC
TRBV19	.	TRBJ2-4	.	CASSETGSRNIQYF	TGTGCCAGTAGTGAGACAGGATCAAGAAACATTCAGTACTTC
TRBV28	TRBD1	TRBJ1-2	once	CASSLWAGGYGYTF	TGTGCCAGCAGTTTATGGGCAGGGGGCTATGGCTACACCTTC
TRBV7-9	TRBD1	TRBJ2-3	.	CASSGWGTANTDTQYF	TGTGCCAGCAGCGGCTGGGGGACAGCCAACACAGATACGCAGTATTTT
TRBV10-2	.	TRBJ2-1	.	CASSEIGGSSYNEQFF	TGCGCCAGCAGTGAGATTGGCGGCAGCTCCTACAATGAGCAGTTCTTC
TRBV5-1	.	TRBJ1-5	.	CASSSEGNQPQHF	TGCGCCAGCAGCTCCGAGGGCAATCAGCCCCAGCATTTT
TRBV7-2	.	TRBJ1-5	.	CASSYRDTSNQPQHF	TGTGCCAGCAGCTATCGGGACACCAGCAATCAGCCCCAGCATTTT
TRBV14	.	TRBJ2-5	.	CASSQGARSETQYF	TGTGCCAGCAGCCAAGGGGCGCGAAGCGAGACCCAGTACTTC
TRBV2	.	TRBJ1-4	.	CASSQGFNEKLFF	TGTGCCAGCAGTCAGGGATTTAATGAAAAACTGTTTTTT
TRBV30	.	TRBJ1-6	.	CASKTQNNSPLHF	TGTGCCTCCAAAACGCAGAATAATTCACCCCTCCACTTT
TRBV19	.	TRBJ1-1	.	CASSGGGNKAFF	TGTGCCAGCAGCGGGGGCGGTAATAAAGCTTTCTTT
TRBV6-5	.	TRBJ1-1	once	CASSYTGGAFF	TGTGCCAGCAGTTACACCGGGGGGGCTTTCTTT
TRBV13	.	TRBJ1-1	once	CASRRRAMNTEAFF	TGTGCCAGCAGACGGAGGGCGATGAACACTGAAGCTTTCTTT
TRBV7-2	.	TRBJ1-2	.	CATSSSYGYTF	TGTGCCACCAGTTCCAGCTATGGCTACACCTTC
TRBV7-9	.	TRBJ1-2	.	CASSLGGGSVTSDGYTF	TGTGCCAGCAGCTTAGGCGGAGGGTCTGTGACATCGGATGGCTACACCTTC
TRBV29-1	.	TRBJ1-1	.	CSVEEGGTEAFF	TGCAGCGTTGAAGAAGGCGGCACTGAAGCTTTCTTT
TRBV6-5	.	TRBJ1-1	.	CASSTGPEAFF	TGTGCCAGCAGTACAGGGCCTGAAGCTTTCTTT
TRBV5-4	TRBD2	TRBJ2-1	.	CASSPRPSGTSGNEQFF	TGTGCCAGCAGCCCGCGCCCCTCCGGGACTAGCGGGAATGAGCAGTTCTTC